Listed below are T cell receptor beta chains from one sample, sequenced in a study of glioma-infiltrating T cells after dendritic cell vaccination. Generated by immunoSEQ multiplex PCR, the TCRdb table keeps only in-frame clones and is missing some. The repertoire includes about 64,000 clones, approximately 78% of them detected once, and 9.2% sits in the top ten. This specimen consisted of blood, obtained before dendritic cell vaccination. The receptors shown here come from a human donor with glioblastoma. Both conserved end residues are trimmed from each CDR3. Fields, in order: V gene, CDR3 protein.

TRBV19 ASSIREYGYT
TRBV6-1 ASSEAPWVAGSSYEQY
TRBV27 ASSVGQSYEQY
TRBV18 ASSPPTGVYEQY
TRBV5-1 ASSLPLSGGEETQY
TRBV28 ASGLGQNYGYT
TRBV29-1 SAGQGAKNYGYT
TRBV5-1 ASSIGGNRYEQY
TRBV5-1 ASSDLGRETGELF
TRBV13 ASSLTQAYGYT
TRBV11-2 ASSTDRGKDSYNEQF
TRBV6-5 ASRIQGAIYEQY
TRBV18 ASSKQGTGELF
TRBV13 ASSLGLAGDQQY
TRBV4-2 ASSQAARSSYNEQF
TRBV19 ASSMSGGAPGELF
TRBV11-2 ASSFNGGGYT
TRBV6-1 ASSAPLAPYGYT
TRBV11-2 ASSRGRIYEQY
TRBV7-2 ASSPVGGRTYEQY
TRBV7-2 ASSLVAGGREQY
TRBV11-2 ASSSPTSGVSKTQY
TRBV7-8 ASSTTWNTEAF
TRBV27 ASSPGTRSYEQY
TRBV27 ASSIRLAGAFILQETQY
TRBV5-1 ASSLDSGDTDTQY
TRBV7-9 ASSSGGTEAF
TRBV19 AAQALSGNTIY
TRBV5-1 ASSFQLSGLGNEQY
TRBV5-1 ASSLDRGDYGYT
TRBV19 ASSIRGVHSYNEQF
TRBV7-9 ASSLETAGVAGNTIY
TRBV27 ASSFLQELGYEQY
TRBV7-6 ASSLERGGGDTQY
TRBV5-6 ASSGAYEQY
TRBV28 ASSPPGQGIATNEKLF
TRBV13 ASSLSGYEQY
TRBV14 ASRISLGGGYT
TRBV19 ASSLRSPGGGYGYT
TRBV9 ASSVEGVTRQLWRYT
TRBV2 ASRDTWDTEAF
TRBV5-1 ASSLADRGNYGYT
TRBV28 ASIGFSRPGTSDYGYT
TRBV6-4 ASSEGGSDTQY
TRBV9 ASSARGGFPNEKLF
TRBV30 AWGHGTVPETQY
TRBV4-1 ASSRPDGGTEAF
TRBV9 ASSVELAATNEQF
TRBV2 ASNLGQSLSGANVLT
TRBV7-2 ASSLTTSGESEQY
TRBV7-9 ASSFLRDIYSGNTIY
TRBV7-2 ASSLAGGRNTIY